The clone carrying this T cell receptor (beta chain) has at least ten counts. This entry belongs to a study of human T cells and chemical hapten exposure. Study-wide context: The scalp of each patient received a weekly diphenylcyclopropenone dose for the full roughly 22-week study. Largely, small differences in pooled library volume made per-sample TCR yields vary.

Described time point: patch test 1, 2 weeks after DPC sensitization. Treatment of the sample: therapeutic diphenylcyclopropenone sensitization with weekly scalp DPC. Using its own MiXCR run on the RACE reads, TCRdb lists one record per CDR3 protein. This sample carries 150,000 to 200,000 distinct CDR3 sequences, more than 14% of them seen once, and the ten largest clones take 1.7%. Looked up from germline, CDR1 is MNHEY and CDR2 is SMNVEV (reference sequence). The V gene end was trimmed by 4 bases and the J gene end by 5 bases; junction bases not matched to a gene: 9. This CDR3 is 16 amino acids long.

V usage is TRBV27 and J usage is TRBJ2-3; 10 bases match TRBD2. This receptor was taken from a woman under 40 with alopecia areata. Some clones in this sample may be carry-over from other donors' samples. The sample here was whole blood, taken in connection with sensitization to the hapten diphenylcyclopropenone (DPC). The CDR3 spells CASSSSRLAGGDTQYF. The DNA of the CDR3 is TGTGCCAGCAGTTCCTCCAGACTAGCGGGCGGAGATACGCAGTATTTT.